The present T cell receptor (beta chain) was sequenced within a study of T cells in localized non-small cell lung cancer. The length of the CDR3 is 17 residues. Germline assignment: CDR1 SNHLY and CDR2 FYNNEI. V trimming: 6 bases; J trimming: 0 bases; junction bases outside the gene matches: 4. With regard to this clone: Its antigen is not identified.

Data came from immunoSEQ multiplex PCR; TCRdb stores just in-frame clones and leaves some out. The table has several thousand clones, around 40% seen once. Study-wide findings and caveats: Maximal T cell clonality occurred in uninvolved adjacent lung, with tumor ranking below it. Appearing in adjacent lung were a median roughly 59 of the top 100 tumor clones.

Here the sequenced sample was lung tumor tissue, taken before any cancer treatment. The chain joins TRBV2 to TRBJ2-6; 11 bases align to TRBD1. This clonotype was sampled from a man aged 40 to 69 with stage III lung adenocarcinoma. CDR3 in amino acids: CASSPGQGDSGANVLTF. The DNA for the CDR3 is TGTGCCAGCAGCCCGGGACAGGGGGACTCTGGGGCCAACGTCCTGACTTTC.